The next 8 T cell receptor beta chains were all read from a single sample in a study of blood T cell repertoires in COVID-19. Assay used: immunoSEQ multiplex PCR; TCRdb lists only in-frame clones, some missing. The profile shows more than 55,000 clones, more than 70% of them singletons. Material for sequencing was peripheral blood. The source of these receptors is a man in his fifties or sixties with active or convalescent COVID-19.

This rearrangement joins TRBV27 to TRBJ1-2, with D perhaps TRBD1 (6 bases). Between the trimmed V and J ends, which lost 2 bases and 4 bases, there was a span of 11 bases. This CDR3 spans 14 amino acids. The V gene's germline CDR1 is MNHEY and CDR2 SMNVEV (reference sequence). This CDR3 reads CASSLRGIGYGYTF. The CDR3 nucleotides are TGTGCCAGCAGTTTAAGGGGGATCGGCTATGGCTACACCTTC.

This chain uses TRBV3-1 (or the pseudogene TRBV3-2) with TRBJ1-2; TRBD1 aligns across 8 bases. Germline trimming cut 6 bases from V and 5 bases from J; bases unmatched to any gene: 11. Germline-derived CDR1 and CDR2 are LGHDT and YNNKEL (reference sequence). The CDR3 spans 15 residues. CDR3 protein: CASRDQGANGYGYTF. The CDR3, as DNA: TGTGCCAGCAGAGACCAGGGGGCCAATGGGTATGGCTACACCTTC.

CDR3 region: CASSEDDRDQTQPQHF. CDR3 sequence (DNA): TGCGCCAGCAGTGAGGATGACAGGGATCAAACCCAGCCCCAGCATTTT. V and J are TRBV10-2 and TRBJ1-5; 7 nucleotides agree with TRBD1. CDR3 length: 16 amino acids. CDR1 and CDR2 (germline): WSHSY, SAAADI. V gave up 2 bases and J gave up 7 bases; unmatched junction bases: 11.

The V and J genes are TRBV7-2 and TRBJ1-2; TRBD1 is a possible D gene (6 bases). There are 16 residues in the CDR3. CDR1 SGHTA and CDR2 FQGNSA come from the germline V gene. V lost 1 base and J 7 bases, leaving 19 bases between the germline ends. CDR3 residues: CASSLEGSGVRGGYTF. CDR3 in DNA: TGTGCCAGCAGCTTAGAGGGTTCAGGGGTGAGGGGTGGCTACACCTTC.

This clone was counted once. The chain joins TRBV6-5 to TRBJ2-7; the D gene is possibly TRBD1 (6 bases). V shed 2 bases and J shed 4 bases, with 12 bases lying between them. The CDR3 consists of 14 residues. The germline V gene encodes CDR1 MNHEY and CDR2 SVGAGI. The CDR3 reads CASSYRTRGYEQYF. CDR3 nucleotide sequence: TGTGCCAGCAGTTACCGCACCAGGGGATACGAGCAGTACTTC.

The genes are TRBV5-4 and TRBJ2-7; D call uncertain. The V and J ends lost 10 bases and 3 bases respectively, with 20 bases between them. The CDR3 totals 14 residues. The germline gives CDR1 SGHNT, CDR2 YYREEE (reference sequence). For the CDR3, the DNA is TGTGCCTTTGGTGGGCAGGTGCCGATCTACGAGCAGTACTTC. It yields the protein CAFGGQVPIYEQYF.

The CDR3 sequence is CASSPGVGETQYF. The CDR3 nucleotides are TGTGCCAGCTCACCCGGGGTCGGGGAGACCCAGTACTTC. The genes are TRBV18 and TRBJ2-5; possible D gene TRBD2, 5 bases. The V end lost 3 bases, the J end lost 5 bases, and 10 bases lay between the germline ends. Germline V gene data show CDR1 as KGHSH and CDR2 as LQKENI. The CDR3 covers 13 residues. Using reference TRBV18 and TRBJ2-5 for the parts outside the CDR3, the full variable domain is NAGVMQNPRHLVRRRGQEARLRCSPMKGHSHVYWYRQLPEEGLKFMVYLQKENIIDESGMPKERFSAEFPKEGPSILRIQQVVRGDSAAYFCASSPGVGETQYFGPGTRLLVL.

The CDR3 sequence is CASSQVPGTSGGTFF. DNA for the CDR3: TGCGCCAGCAGCCAAGTCCCAGGGACTAGCGGGGGTACGTTCTTC. The chain carries TRBV4-1 and TRBJ2-1; the match to TRBD2 covers 14 bases. The CDR3 extends over 15 amino acids. The germline V gene encodes CDR1 MGHRA and CDR2 YSYEKL. V trimming: 1 base; J trimming: 15 bases; junction bases outside the gene matches: 8.